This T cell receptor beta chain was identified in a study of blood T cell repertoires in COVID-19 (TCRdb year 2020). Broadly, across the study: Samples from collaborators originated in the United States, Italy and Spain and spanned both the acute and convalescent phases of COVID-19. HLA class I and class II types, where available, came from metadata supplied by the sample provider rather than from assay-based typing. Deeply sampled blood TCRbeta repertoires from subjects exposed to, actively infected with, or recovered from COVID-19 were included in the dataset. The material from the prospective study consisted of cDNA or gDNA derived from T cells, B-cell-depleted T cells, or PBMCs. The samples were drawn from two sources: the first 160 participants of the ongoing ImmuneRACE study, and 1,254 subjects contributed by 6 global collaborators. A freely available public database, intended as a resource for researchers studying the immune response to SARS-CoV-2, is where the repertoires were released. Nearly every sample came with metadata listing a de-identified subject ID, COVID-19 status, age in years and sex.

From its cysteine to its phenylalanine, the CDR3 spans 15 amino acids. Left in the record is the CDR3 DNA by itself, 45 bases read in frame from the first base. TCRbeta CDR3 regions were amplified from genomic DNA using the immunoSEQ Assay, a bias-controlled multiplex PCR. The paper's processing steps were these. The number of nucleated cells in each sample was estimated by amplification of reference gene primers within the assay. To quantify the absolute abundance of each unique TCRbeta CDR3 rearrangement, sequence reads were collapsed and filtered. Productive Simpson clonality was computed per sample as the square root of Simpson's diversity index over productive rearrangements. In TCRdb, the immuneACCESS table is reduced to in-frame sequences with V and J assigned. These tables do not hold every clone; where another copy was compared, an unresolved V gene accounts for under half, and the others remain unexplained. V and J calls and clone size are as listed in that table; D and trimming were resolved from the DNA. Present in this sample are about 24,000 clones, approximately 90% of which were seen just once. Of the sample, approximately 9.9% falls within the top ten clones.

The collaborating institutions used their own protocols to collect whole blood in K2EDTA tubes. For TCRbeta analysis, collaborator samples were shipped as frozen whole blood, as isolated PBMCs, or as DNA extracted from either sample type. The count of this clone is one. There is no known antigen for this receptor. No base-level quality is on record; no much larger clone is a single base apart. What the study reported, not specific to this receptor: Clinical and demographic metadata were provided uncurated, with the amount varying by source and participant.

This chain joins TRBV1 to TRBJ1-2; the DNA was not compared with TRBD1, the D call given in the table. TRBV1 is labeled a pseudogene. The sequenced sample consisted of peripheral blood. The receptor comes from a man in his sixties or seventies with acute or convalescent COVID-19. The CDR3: CTTLGWTGVSYGYTF. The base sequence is TGCACCACGCTGGGTTGGACAGGGGTATCCTATGGCTACACCTTC.